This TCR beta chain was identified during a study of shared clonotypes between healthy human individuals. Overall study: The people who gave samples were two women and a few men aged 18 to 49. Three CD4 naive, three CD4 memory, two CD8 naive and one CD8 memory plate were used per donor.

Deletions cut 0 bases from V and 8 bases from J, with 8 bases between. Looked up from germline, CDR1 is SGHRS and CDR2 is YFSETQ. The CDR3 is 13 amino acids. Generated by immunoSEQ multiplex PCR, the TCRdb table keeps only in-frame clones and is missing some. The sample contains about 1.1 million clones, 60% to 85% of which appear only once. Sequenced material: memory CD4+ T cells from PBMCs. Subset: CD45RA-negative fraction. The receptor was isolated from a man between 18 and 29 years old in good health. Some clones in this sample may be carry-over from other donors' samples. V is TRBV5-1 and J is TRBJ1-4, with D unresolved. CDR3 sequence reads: CASSLVGGEKLFF. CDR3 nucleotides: TGCGCCAGCAGCTTGGTCGGTGGCGAAAAACTGTTTTTT.